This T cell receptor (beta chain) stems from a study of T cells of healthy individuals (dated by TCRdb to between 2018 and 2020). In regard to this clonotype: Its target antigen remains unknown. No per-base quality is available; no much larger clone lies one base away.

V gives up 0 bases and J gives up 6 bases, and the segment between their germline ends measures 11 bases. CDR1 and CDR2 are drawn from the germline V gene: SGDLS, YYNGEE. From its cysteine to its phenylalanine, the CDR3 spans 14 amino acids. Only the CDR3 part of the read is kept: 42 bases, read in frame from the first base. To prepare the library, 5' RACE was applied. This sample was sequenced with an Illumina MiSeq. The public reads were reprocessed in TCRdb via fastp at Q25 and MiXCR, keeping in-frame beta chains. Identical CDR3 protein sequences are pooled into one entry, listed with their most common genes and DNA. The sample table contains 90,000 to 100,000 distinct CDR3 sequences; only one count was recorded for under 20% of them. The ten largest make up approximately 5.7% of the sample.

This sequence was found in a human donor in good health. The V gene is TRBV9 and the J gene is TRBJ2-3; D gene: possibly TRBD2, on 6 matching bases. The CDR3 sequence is CASSVEGTRDTQYF. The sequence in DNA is TGTGCCAGCAGCGTAGAGGGGACTCGGGATACGCAGTATTTT.